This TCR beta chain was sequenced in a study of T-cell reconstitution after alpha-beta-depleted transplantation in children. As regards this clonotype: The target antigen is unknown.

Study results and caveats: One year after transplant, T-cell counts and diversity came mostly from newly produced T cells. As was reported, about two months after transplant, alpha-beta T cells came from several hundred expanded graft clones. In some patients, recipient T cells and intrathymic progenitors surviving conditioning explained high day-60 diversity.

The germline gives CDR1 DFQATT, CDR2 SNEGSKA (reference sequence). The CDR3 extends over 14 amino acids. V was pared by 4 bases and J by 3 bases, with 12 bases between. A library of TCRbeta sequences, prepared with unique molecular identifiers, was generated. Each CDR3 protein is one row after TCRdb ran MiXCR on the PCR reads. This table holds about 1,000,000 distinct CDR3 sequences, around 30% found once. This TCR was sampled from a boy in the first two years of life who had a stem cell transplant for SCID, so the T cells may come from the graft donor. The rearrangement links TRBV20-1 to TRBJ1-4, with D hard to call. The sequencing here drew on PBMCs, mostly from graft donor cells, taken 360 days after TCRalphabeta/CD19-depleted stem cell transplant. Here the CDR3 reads CSANSASPNEKLFF. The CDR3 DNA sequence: TGCAGTGCTAACTCAGCCTCACCTAATGAAAAACTGTTTTTT.